This TCR beta chain was observed in a study of siplizumab effects on memory and regulatory T cells. Whole-study findings and limits: Naive T cells were seen as more diverse than memory cells and as major alloresponse contributors.

Germline assignment: CDR1 SGHRS and CDR2 YFSETQ. Trimming left V 4 bases short and J 5 bases short, with 12 bases between. This CDR3 contains 14 residues. This clone turned up a few times. The antigen remains unidentified. Here immunoSEQ multiplex PCR was the method, and the copy in TCRdb shows in-frame clones only, minus some. This sample has just over 60,000 clones; 65% to 80% occur once, and the top ten carry about 0.42%. This chain joins TRBV5-1 and TRBJ2-2, with a possible D match to TRBD2 (5 bases). Sample: memory CD4+ T cells sorted from blood. The receptor comes from a human donor in good health. The CDR3 here is CASSPARGTGELFF. The CDR3 DNA reads as TGCGCCAGCAGCCCCGCCCGGGGTACCGGGGAGCTGTTTTTT.